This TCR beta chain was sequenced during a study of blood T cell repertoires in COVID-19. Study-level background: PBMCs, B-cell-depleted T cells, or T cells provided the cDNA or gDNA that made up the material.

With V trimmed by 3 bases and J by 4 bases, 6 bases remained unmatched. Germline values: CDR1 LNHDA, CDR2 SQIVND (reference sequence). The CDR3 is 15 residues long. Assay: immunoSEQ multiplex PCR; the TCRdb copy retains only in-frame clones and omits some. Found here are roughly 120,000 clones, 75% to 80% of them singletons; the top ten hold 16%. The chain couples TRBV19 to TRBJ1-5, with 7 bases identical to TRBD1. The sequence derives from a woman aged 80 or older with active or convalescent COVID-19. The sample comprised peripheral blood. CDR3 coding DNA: TGTGCCAGTAGTATTCGACAGGGTACTAATCAGCCCCAGCATTTT. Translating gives CASSIRQGTNQPQHF.